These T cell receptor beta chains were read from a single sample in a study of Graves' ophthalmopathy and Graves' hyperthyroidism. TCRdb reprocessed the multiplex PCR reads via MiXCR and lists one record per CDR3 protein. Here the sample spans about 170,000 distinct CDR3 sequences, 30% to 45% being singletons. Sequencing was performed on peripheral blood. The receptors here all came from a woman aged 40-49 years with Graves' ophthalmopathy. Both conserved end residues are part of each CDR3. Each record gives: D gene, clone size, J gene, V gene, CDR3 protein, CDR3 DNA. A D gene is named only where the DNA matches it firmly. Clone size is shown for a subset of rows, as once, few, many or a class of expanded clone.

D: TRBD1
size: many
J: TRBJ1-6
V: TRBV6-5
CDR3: CASSYSAGTANSPLHF
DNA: TGTGCCAGCAGTTACTCTGCCGGGACAGCCAATTCACCCCTCCACTTT

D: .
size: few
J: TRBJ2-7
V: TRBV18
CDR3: CASSPNQGPSPIYEQYF
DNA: TGTGCCAGCTCACCTAACCAAGGACCGTCTCCCATATACGAGCAGTACTTC

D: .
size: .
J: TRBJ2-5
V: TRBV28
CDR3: CASDREETQYF
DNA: TGTGCCAGCGACAGAGAAGAGACCCAGTACTTC

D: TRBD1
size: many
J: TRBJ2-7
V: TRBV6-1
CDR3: CASRDTGGTENRYEQYF
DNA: TGTGCCAGCAGAGATACCGGTGGGACAGAAAACCGCTACGAGCAGTACTTC

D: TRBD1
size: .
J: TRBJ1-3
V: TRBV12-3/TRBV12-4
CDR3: CASSRTGGGNTIYF
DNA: TGTGCCAGCAGTCGAACAGGGGGCGGAAACACCATATATTTT

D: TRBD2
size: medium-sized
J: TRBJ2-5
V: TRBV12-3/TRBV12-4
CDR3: CASSLSGMSQETQYF
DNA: TGTGCCAGCAGTTTGAGCGGGATGAGTCAAGAGACCCAGTACTTC

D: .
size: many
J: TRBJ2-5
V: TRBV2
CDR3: CASSRLLGRQETQYF
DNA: TGTGCCAGCAGCCGATTGTTGGGACGCCAAGAGACCCAGTACTTC

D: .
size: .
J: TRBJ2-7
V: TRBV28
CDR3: CASSLLGDSWEQYF
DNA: TGTGCCAGCAGTTTATTGGGCGATTCGTGGGAGCAGTACTTC

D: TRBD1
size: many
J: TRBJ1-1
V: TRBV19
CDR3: CASSRGMTGRYTEAFF
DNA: TGTGCCAGTAGTAGAGGAATGACAGGGCGGTACACTGAAGCTTTCTTT

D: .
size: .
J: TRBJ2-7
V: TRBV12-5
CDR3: CASGPGTTNYEQYF
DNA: TGTGCTAGTGGCCCCGGGACGACTAATTACGAGCAGTACTTC

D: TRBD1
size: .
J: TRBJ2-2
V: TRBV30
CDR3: CAWSIGQGTGELFF
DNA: TGTGCCTGGAGCATCGGACAGGGCACCGGGGAGCTGTTTTTT

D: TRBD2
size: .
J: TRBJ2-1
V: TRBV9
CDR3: CASRAGLADNEQFF
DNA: TGTGCCAGCAGAGCGGGACTAGCGGACAATGAGCAGTTCTTC

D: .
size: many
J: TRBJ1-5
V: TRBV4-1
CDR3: CASSQDLRGYSNQPQHF
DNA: TGCGCCAGCAGCCAAGATCTCAGGGGATATAGCAATCAGCCCCAGCATTTT

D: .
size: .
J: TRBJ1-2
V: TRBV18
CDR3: CASSPGPGRNYGYTF
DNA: TGTGCCAGCTCACCGGGACCCGGGCGAAACTATGGCTACACCTTC

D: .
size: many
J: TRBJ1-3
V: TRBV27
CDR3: CASRHTPPAGNTIYF
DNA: TGTGCCAGCAGACATACACCTCCCGCTGGAAACACCATATATTTT

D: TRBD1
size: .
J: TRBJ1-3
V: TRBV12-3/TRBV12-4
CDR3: CASSPRDSSVGNTIYF
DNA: TGTGCCAGCAGTCCCCGGGACAGCTCAGTTGGAAACACCATATATTTT

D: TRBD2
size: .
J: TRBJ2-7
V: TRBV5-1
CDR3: CASSSGTGRDYEQYF
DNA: TGCGCCAGCTCCTCGGGAACCGGGAGGGACTACGAGCAGTACTTC

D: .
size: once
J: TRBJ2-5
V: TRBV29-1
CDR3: CSVETSWETQYF
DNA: TGCAGCGTTGAAACTAGCTGGGAGACCCAGTACTTC

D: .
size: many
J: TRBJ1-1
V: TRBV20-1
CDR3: CSARAGGTEAFF
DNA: TGCAGTGCCAGAGCGGGCGGCACTGAAGCTTTCTTT

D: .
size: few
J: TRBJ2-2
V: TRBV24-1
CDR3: CATRSGAGELFF
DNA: TGTGCCACCAGGTCAGGTGCCGGGGAGCTGTTTTTT

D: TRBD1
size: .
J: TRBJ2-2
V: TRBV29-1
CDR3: CSVESEGQGFRAGELFF
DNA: TGCAGCGTTGAGAGTGAGGGACAGGGGTTTCGGGCCGGGGAGCTGTTTTTT

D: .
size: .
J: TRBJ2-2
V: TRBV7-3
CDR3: CASSFGTTGTGELFF
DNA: TGTGCCAGCAGCTTCGGCACCACAGGCACCGGGGAGCTGTTTTTT

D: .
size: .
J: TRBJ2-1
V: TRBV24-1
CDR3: CATGPPGEEQFF
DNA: TGTGCCACCGGACCGCCGGGTGAAGAGCAGTTCTTC

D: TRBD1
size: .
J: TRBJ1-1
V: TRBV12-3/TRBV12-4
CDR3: CASSFGTGVEAFF
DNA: TGTGCCAGCAGTTTCGGGACAGGGGTTGAAGCTTTCTTT

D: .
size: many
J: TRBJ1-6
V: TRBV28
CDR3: CASSSLPNSPLHF
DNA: TGTGCCAGCAGTTCTCTCCCGAATTCACCCCTCCACTTT

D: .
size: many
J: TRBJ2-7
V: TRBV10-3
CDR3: CAIKGTDRRDEQYF
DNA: TGTGCCATCAAAGGAACGGACAGGAGGGACGAGCAGTACTTC

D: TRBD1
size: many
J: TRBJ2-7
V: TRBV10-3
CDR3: CAIRGQSHEQYF
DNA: TGTGCCATCAGGGGACAGAGCCACGAGCAGTACTTC

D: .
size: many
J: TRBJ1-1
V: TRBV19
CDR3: CASSTYNQPNTEAFF
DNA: TGTGCCAGTAGTACCTACAATCAACCGAACACTGAAGCTTTCTTT

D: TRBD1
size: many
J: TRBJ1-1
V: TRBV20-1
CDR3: CSGRGTGAMNTEAFF
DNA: TGCAGTGGGAGGGGGACAGGGGCAATGAACACTGAAGCTTTCTTT

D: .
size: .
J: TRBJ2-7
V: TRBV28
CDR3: CASSQAKGGTDF
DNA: TGTGCCAGCAGCCAAGCCAAGGGCGGGACGGACTTC

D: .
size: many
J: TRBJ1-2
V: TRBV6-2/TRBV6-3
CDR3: CASHQDEVRGYTF
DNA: TGTGCCAGCCACCAGGACGAAGTGAGAGGCTACACCTTC

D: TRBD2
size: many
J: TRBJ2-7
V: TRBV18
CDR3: CASSTAGGPGEQYF
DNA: TGTGCCAGCTCAACAGCGGGAGGGCCGGGCGAGCAGTACTTC

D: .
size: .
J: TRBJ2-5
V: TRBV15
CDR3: CATSSPWETQYF
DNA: TGTGCCACCAGCAGCCCCTGGGAGACCCAGTACTTC

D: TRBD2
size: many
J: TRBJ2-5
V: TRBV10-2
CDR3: CASSAGLAGVGETQYF
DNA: TGCGCCAGCAGTGCTGGACTAGCGGGAGTTGGGGAGACCCAGTACTTC

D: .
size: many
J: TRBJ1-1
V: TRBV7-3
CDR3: CASSLGPLNTEAFF
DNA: TGTGCCAGCAGCCTGGGACCTCTGAACACTGAAGCTTTCTTT

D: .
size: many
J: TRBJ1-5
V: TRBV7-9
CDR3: CASSMTENNQPQHF
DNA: TGTGCCAGCAGCATGACAGAAAACAATCAGCCCCAGCATTTT

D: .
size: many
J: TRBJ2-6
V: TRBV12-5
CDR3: CASGFLENVVGSPGANVLTF
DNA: TGTGCTAGTGGTTTTTTGGAAAACGTGGTGGGGTCCCCTGGGGCCAACGTCCTGACTTTC

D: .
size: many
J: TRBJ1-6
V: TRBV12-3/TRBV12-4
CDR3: CASTNQGYNSPLHF
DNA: TGTGCCAGCACAAATCAGGGATATAATTCACCCCTCCACTTT

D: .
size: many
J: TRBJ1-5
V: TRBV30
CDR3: CAWSLQDNQPQHF
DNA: TGTGCCTGGAGCTTACAGGATAATCAGCCCCAGCATTTT

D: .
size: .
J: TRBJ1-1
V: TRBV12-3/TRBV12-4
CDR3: CASSLTPVNTEAFF
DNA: TGTGCCAGCAGTTTAACTCCGGTGAACACTGAAGCTTTCTTT

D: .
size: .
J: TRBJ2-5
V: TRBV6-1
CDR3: CASLGTFQETQYF
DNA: TGTGCCAGCTTAGGGACTTTTCAAGAGACCCAGTACTTC

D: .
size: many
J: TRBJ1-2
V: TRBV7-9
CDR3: CASSLDNRDLLF
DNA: TGTGCCAGCAGCTTAGACAACCGGGACTTACTATTC

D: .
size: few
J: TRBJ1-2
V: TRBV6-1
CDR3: CASSSPLDLWNGYTF
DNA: TGTGCCAGCAGCTCACCCTTGGACCTGTGGAATGGCTACACCTTC

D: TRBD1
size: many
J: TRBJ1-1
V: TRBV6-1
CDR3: CASSADGTVNTEAFF
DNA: TGTGCCAGCAGTGCAGACGGGACAGTGAACACTGAAGCTTTCTTT

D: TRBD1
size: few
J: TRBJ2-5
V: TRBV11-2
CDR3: CASSLKGRGRETQYF
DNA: TGTGCCAGCAGCTTAAAGGGCAGGGGGCGGGAGACCCAGTACTTC

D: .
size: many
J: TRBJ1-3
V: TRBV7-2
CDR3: CASSLVIGTLGNTIYF
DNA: TGTGCCAGCAGCTTAGTTATTGGGACACTTGGAAACACCATATATTTT

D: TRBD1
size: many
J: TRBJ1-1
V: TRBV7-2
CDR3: CASSPQGQLNTEAFF
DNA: TGTGCCAGCAGCCCCCAGGGACAGCTGAACACTGAAGCTTTCTTT

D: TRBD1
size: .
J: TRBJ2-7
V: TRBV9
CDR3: CASSVDGTGSPYEQYF
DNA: TGTGCCAGCAGCGTCGACGGGACAGGGTCACCCTACGAGCAGTACTTC

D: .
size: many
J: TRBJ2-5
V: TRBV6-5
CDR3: CASSYSNGVKNEETQYF
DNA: TGTGCCAGCAGTTACTCGAACGGGGTAAAAAATGAAGAGACCCAGTACTTC

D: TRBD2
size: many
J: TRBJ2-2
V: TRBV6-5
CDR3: CASKRASGGANTGELFF
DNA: TGTGCCAGCAAGAGAGCTAGCGGGGGGGCGAACACCGGGGAGCTGTTTTTT

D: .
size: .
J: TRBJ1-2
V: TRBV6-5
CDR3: CASSYSTVNYGYTF
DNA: TGTGCCAGCAGTTACTCTACGGTGAACTATGGCTACACCTTC

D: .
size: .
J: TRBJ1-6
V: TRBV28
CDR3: CASTIGRSPLHF
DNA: TGTGCCAGCACTATTGGGAGGTCACCCCTCCACTTT

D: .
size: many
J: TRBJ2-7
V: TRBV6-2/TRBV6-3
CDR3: CASSYSDSGTYEQYF
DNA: TGTGCCAGCAGTTACTCGGACAGTGGAACCTACGAGCAGTACTTC

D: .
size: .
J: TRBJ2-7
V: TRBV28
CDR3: CASTGNPTYEQYF
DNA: TGTGCCAGTACAGGAAACCCTACCTACGAGCAGTACTTC

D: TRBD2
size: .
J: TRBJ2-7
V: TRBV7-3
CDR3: CASSLRLAELYEQYF
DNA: TGTGCCAGCAGCTTACGACTAGCGGAACTCTACGAGCAGTACTTC

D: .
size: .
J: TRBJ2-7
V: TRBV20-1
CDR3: CSAIEEQYF
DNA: TGCAGTGCTATAGAAGAGCAGTACTTC

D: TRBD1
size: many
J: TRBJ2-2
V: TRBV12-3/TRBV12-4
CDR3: CASSFEGQGITGELFF
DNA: TGTGCCAGCAGTTTCGAAGGACAGGGAATCACCGGGGAGCTGTTTTTT

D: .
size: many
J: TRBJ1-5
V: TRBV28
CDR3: CASSSIYGNQPQHF
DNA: TGTGCCAGCAGTTCGATTTACGGCAATCAGCCCCAGCATTTT